A selection of T cell receptor beta chains follows, all from one sample in a study of tumor T cells in aggressive B-cell lymphoma. Clones were read by immunoSEQ multiplex PCR, and TCRdb kept only the in-frame ones, dropping some. The table shows about 11,000 clones, with 70% to 90% occurring only once. Specimen: tumor tissue. These receptors were collected from an adult with diffuse large B cell lymphoma. CDR3s include the opening cysteine and the closing phenylalanine or tryptophan. A D gene is named only where the DNA matches it firmly. The size entry is marked missing in some rows and otherwise reads once, few, many or a size class.

DNA	CDR3	J	D	size	V
TGCGCCAGCAGCTTCGGGAGGGCAGATACGCAGTATTTT	CASSFGRADTQYF	TRBJ2-3	TRBD2	.	TRBV10-2
TGTGCCAGCAGCTTGACCAGGGGTCCGAACACTGAAGCTTTCTTT	CASSLTRGPNTEAFF	TRBJ1-1	.	.	TRBV7-9
TGTGCCAGCAAACGAGGCCCCCAAGAGACCCAGTACTTC	CASKRGPQETQYF	TRBJ2-5	.	.	TRBV7-9
TGTGCCAGCAGCAAAACCGGACAGGGGGGATATGGCTACACCTTC	CASSKTGQGGYGYTF	TRBJ1-2	TRBD1	.	TRBV6-1
TGTGCCAGCAGACTGCAACCTTCACCCCTCCACTTT	CASRLQPSPLHF	TRBJ1-6	.	.	TRBV7-2
TGTGCCAGCAGGTCAGGGGGGCGTGAGCAGTTCTTC	CASRSGGREQFF	TRBJ2-1	.	.	TRBV7-9
TGCGCCAGCAGCCCCGGGCCCGGGGGGACTGGGGCCAACGTCCTGACTTTC	CASSPGPGGTGANVLTF	TRBJ2-6	TRBD2	.	TRBV4-3
TGTGCCAGCAACCCCTCCCCCGTCGCGGGAGGACTCAAAAACATTCAGTACTTC	CASNPSPVAGGLKNIQYF	TRBJ2-4	TRBD2	.	TRBV7-8
TGTGCCAGCTCACCGGGGACAGATTCCTACAATGAGCAGTTCTTC	CASSPGTDSYNEQFF	TRBJ2-1	TRBD1	.	TRBV18
TGTGCCAACCAAAAGGGACAGGGAGGAAACTATGGCTACACCTTC	CANQKGQGGNYGYTF	TRBJ1-2	TRBD1	.	TRBV2
TGTGCCAGCAGCTTTCGTACTAGCGGGCCTGATGAGCAGTTCTTC	CASSFRTSGPDEQFF	TRBJ2-1	TRBD2	few	TRBV5-6
TGTGCCAGCAAAACTCATGTCGGGACTCCCAGCGAGCAGTTCTTC	CASKTHVGTPSEQFF	TRBJ2-1	.	.	TRBV6-1
TGTGCCAGCAGCTTAGGGACTAGCGACGAGCAGTACTTC	CASSLGTSDEQYF	TRBJ2-7	TRBD2	once	TRBV11-3
TGTGCCAGCAGTGAGGTGGACAGGGGATATGGCTACACCTTC	CASSEVDRGYGYTF	TRBJ1-2	TRBD1	.	TRBV6-1
TGTGCCAGCAGCCAAGAAATAGGGGACTATGGCTACACCTTC	CASSQEIGDYGYTF	TRBJ1-2	.	.	TRBV4-2
TGTGCCAGCAGACAGTCGTCCTACGAGCAGTACTTC	CASRQSSYEQYF	TRBJ2-7	.	.	TRBV2
TGCGCCAGCAGCTTGGACAGGGTACGGAGTGAGCAGTTCTTC	CASSLDRVRSEQFF	TRBJ2-1	.	.	TRBV5-1
TGTGCCAGTACGACAGGGGGCATAAATCAGCCCCAGCATTTT	CASTTGGINQPQHF	TRBJ1-5	TRBD1	.	TRBV19
TGTGCCAGCAGTTCCCCCGGGACAGGGCTCTATGGCTACACCTTC	CASSSPGTGLYGYTF	TRBJ1-2	TRBD1	.	TRBV27
TGTGCCAGCAGTTTGAGGCGGTCCTACTACCCCGAGCAGTACTTC	CASSLRRSYYPEQYF	TRBJ2-7	.	.	TRBV27
TGTGCCAGCAGCTTCGACCCGGGGGCTGAAGCTTTCTTT	CASSFDPGAEAFF	TRBJ1-1	.	.	TRBV11-3
TGCAGCGTCAGGGGGCTTACTTCCTACAATGAGCAGTTCTTC	CSVRGLTSYNEQFF	TRBJ2-1	TRBD1	once	TRBV29-1
TGTGCCAGCAGCCGGGGGTCGAGTGAGCAGTACTTC	CASSRGSSEQYF	TRBJ2-7	.	.	TRBV5-4